The next 18 T cell receptor beta chains were all read from a single sample in a study of identical twins. One entry per CDR3 protein results from TCRdb running MiXCR on the 5' RACE reads. This table has roughly 500,000 distinct CDR3 sequences, about 20% appearing once. These same data were also listed under a study on T cells expressing NK-cell markers.

Material for sequencing was CD4+ T cells sorted from blood. Every receptor here comes from a woman younger than 35 in good health.

The chain couples TRBV5-1 to TRBJ2-5, with 11 nucleotides matching TRBD1. Germline loops: CDR1 SGHRS, CDR2 YFSETQ. J gave up 0 bases and V 5 bases, and 3 bases lay outside the gene matches. The CDR3 is 15 residues long. The CDR3 region has the DNA TGCGCCAGCAGGCGGGGACAGGGGGACCAAGAGACCCAGTACTTC. Its translation: CASRRGQGDQETQYF. The variable domain in full, with the rest retrieved from reference TRBV5-1 and TRBJ2-5, is KAGVTQTPRYLIKTRGQQVTLSCSPISGHRSVSWYQQTPGQGLQFLFEYFSETQRNKGNFPGRFSGRQFSNSRSEMNVSTLELGDSALYLCASRRGQGDQETQYFGPGTRLLVL.

The chain has TRBV7-2 and TRBJ2-3; no reliable D call. Trimming took 2 bases from V and 1 from J, leaving 7 bases between them. Germline values: CDR1 SGHTA, CDR2 FQGNSA. There are 14 residues in the CDR3. The CDR3, as DNA: TGTGCCAGCAGCTTAAAATGGGGCACAGATACGCAGTATTTT. Translated, it gives CASSLKWGTDTQYF.

The gene calls are TRBV3-1 and TRBJ2-1; tentative D call: TRBD1 (6 bases). V gave up 4 bases and J gave up 3 bases, with 7 bases separating them. The germline V gene has CDR1 LGHDT and CDR2 YNNKEL (reference sequence). The CDR3 has 13 amino acids. The chain's CDR3 is CASSRDIYNEQFF. The CDR3 region has the DNA TGTGCCAGCAGCCGGGACATCTACAATGAGCAGTTCTTC.

This clonotype has more than one count but fewer than ten. In DNA, the CDR3 is TGTGCCAGCAGCTTGGTCTTCGGGACATCTACTGAAGCTTTCTTT. It translates to CASSLVFGTSTEAFF. The chain has TRBV5-8 and TRBJ1-1; weak D call: TRBD1 (6 bases). V shed 0 bases and J shed 5 bases, with 14 bases lying between them. Per germline, CDR1 SGHTS and CDR2 YDEGEE. The CDR3 spans 15 residues.

This clonotype was observed a few times. The V and J genes are TRBV2 and TRBJ1-1, with D possibly TRBD1 on 5 matching bases. CDR1 is SNHLY, CDR2 FYNNEI, per germline. Between the trimmed V and J ends, which lost 4 bases and 7 bases, there was a span of 13 bases. This CDR3 contains 13 residues. This CDR3 is CASSGLRGGEAFF. The CDR3 DNA sequence: TGTGCCAGCAGTGGGTTAAGGGGTGGTGAAGCTTTCTTT.

This clonotype was seen only a few times. The chain combines TRBV5-6 with TRBJ1-2; D remains unclear. Trimming cost V 1 base and J 1 base, with 5 bases left between them. Germline assignment: CDR1 SGHDT and CDR2 YYEEEE. This CDR3 is built from 13 residues. CDR3 loop: CASSLTDNYGYTF. The CDR3 DNA is TGTGCCAGCAGCTTGACAGATAACTATGGCTACACCTTC.

The chain joins TRBV5-1 to TRBJ2-7; D gene ambiguous. Germline V gene sequence: CDR1 SGHRS, CDR2 YFSETQ. The length of the CDR3 is 14 residues. V was trimmed by 4 bases and J by 1 base, leaving 12 bases between them. CDR3 bases: TGCGCCAGCAGCGAAGAGGAACGTTCCTACGAGCAGTACTTC. Amino acids: CASSEEERSYEQYF.

This chain joins TRBV5-1 and TRBJ2-3, with a weak D call TRBD1 (6 bases). CDR1 is SGHRS and CDR2 is YFSETQ in the germline V gene. The V end lost 3 bases, the J end lost 0 bases, and 17 bases lay between the germline ends. The CDR3 has 17 residues. CDR3 coding DNA: TGCGCCAGCAGCTCTGTGGGACATACCCTTAGCACAGATACGCAGTATTTT. Its translation is CASSSVGHTLSTDTQYF.

The chain couples TRBV20-1 to TRBJ2-7; TRBD2 matches 10 bases. V lost 7 bases and J lost 3; bases outside the gene matches: 9. This CDR3 contains 14 residues. Per the germline V gene, CDR1 is DFQATT and CDR2 is SNEGSKA (reference sequence). The CDR3 DNA reads as TGCAGTGTTGCCGGGACTAGCGACGTCTACGAGCAGTACTTC. Its translation: CSVAGTSDVYEQYF.

The table lists this clonotype with a few counts. This rearrangement joins TRBV9 to TRBJ1-5, with unresolved D. The CDR3 runs 15 residues. Trimming took off 0 bases at V and 0 bases at J, with 7 bases between the two ends. The germline CDR1 and CDR2 sequences are SGDLS and YYNGEE. Here the CDR3 DNA reads TGTGCCAGCAGCGTAGACGGATTTAGCAATCAGCCCCAGCATTTT. Protein product: CASSVDGFSNQPQHF.

This clonotype was picked up a small number of times. The V gene is TRBV20-1, the J gene TRBJ2-1; 15 bases fit TRBD2. V lost 6 bases, J lost 9 bases, and 6 bases stayed unmatched. The CDR3 sequence is 14 residues long. The germline gives CDR1 DFQATT, CDR2 SNEGSKA (reference sequence). In nucleotides, the CDR3 is TGCAGTGCCCCGGGACTAGCGGGAGGAGGTGAGCAGTTCTTC. Its translation is CSAPGLAGGGEQFF.

The CDR3, as DNA: TGCAGTGCTAGTGGGGTACAGGGCGGGACCTACGAGCAGTACTTC. This sequence encodes CSASGVQGGTYEQYF. The rearrangement joins TRBV20-1 to TRBJ2-7; TRBD1 or TRBD2 may be the D gene (6 bases each). V lost 3 bases to trimming and J lost 2 bases, with 17 bases between them. Germline-derived CDR1 and CDR2 are DFQATT and SNEGSKA (reference sequence). The length of the CDR3 is 15 residues.

This clonotype was observed a handful of times. J is TRBJ1-6 and V is TRBV10-3; TRBD1 matches at 7 bases. Germline CDR1 is ENHRY and CDR2 is SYGVKD. V lost 3 bases and J lost 7; bases outside the gene matches: 6. This CDR3 is 15 amino acids long. The CDR3 region is CAISDRQGENSPLHF. The CDR3 DNA sequence: TGTGCCATCAGTGATCGGCAGGGGGAAAATTCACCCCTCCACTTT.

This clonotype has a handful of counts. The CDR3 protein is CSASGTRGNRGYTF. The CDR3 bases are TGCAGTGCTAGTGGGACACGGGGTAATAGGGGCTACACCTTC. J is TRBJ1-2 and V is TRBV20-1, with D possibly TRBD1 on 6 matching bases. Germline CDR1 DFQATT, CDR2 SNEGSKA (reference sequence). Trimming removed 3 bases at V and 8 bases at J, with 19 bases between. The length of the CDR3 is 14 residues.

The chain uses TRBV12-3 or TRBV12-4 and TRBJ2-3; 7 bases agree with TRBD2. With V trimmed by 2 bases and J by 4 bases, 9 bases remained unmatched. The CDR3 covers 16 residues. The CDR3 protein is CASSLMHLTSADTQYF. In DNA, the CDR3 is TGTGCCAGCAGTTTAATGCATTTAACTAGCGCAGATACGCAGTATTTT.

V usage is TRBV18 and J usage is TRBJ1-1; D unclear. Germline lookup yields CDR1 KGHSH and CDR2 LQKENI. V was pared by 2 bases and J by 4 bases, with 20 bases between. The CDR3 is 17 amino acids. Here the CDR3 DNA reads TGTGCCAGCTCACCAAACCTTATCAGCTCCGGAAGCACTGAAGCTTTCTTT. Translating it yields CASSPNLISSGSTEAFF.

This clonotype was detected a few times. This chain uses TRBV12-3 or TRBV12-4 with TRBJ1-2; 10 nucleotides align to TRBD1. The J segment lost 7 bases and the V segment lost 6 bases, leaving 5 bases of the junction unmatched. The CDR3 sequence is 13 residues long. CDR3 sequence: CASSFGQGGGYTF. The CDR3 region has the DNA TGTGCCAGCAGCTTCGGACAGGGGGGTGGCTACACCTTC.

This sequence joins TRBV7-2 and TRBJ1-6, with a tentative D call TRBD1 (5 bases). Between the trimmed V and J ends, which lost 3 bases and 19 bases, there was a span of 22 bases. The germline V gene has CDR1 SGHTA and CDR2 FQGNSA. The CDR3 length is 14 residues. CDR3 nucleotides: TGTGCCAGCAGCTTTAGTTCTACCGGGACCTTAACTCACTTT. Its protein is CASSFSSTGTLTHF.